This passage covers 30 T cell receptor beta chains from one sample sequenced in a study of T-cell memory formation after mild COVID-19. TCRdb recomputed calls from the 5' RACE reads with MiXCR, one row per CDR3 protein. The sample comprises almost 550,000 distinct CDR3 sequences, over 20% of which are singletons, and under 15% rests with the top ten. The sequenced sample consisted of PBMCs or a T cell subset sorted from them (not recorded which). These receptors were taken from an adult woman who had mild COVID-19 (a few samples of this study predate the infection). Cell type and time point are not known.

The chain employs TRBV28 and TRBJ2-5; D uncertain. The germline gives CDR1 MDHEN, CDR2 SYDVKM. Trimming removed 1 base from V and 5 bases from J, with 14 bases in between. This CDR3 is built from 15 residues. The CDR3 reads CASSLYRKGRETQYF. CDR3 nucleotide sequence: TGTGCCAGCAGTTTATATCGTAAGGGTCGGGAGACCCAGTACTTC.

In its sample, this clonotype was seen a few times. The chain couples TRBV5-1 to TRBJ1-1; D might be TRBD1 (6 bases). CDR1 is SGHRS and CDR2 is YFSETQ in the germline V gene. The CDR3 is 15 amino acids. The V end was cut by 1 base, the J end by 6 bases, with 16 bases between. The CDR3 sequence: CASSLSFSGDPEAFF. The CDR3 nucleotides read TGCGCCAGCAGCTTGAGCTTCTCAGGGGATCCTGAAGCTTTCTTT. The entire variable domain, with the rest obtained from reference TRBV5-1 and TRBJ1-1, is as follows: KAGVTQTPRYLIKTRGQQVTLSCSPISGHRSVSWYQQTPGQGLQFLFEYFSETQRNKGNFPGRFSGRQFSNSRSEMNVSTLELGDSALYLCASSLSFSGDPEAFFGQGTRLTVV.

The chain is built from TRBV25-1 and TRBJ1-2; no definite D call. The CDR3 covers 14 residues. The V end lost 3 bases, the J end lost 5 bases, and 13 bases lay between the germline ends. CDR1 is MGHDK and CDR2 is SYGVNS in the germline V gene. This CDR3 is CASSDPGRSYGYTF. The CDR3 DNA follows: TGTGCCAGCAGTGACCCCGGACGGTCTTATGGCTACACCTTC.

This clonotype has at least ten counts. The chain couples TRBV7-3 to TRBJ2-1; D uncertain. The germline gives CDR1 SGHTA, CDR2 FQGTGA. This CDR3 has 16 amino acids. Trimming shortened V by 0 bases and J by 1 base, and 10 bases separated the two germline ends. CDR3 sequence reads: CASSLTRTNSYNEQFF. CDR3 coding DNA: TGTGCCAGCAGCTTAACTAGGACCAATTCCTACAATGAGCAGTTCTTC.

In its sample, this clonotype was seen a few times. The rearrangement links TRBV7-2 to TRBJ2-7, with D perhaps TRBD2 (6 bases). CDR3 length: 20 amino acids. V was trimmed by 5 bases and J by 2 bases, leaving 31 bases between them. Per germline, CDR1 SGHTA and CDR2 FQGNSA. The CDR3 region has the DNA TGTGCCAGCAGCCTAGTCCCCCTCGGTCTTGAGGGAGGCCCCACCTACGAGCAGTACTTC. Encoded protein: CASSLVPLGLEGGPTYEQYF.

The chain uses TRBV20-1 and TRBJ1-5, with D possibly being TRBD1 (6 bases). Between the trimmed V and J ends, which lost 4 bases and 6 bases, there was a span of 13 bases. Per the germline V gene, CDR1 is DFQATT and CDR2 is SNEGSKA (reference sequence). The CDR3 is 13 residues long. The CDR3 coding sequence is TGCAGTGCTACAACAGGGATGGGTCAGCCCCAGCATTTT. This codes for CSATTGMGQPQHF.

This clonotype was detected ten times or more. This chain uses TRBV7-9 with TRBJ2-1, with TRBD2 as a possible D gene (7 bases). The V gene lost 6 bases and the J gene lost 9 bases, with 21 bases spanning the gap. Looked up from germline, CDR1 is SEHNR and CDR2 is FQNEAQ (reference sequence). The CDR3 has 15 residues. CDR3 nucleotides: TGTGCCAGCAGTTCAATAGGGGGGGCCACGTTTGAGCAGTTCTTC. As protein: CASSSIGGATFEQFF.

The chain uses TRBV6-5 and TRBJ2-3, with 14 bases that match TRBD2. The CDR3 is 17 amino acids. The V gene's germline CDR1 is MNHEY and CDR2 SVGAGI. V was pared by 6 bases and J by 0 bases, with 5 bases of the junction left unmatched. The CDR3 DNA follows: TGTGCCAGCAGCCGCGGGACTAGCGGGGGAAGCACAGATACGCAGTATTTT. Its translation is CASSRGTSGGSTDTQYF.

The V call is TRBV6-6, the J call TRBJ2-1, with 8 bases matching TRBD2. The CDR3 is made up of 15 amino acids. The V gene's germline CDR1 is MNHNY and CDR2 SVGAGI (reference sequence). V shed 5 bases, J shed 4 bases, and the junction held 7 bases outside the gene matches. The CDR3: CASSVSGTGYNEQFF. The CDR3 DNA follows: TGTGCCAGCAGTGTTAGCGGGACGGGATACAATGAGCAGTTCTTC.

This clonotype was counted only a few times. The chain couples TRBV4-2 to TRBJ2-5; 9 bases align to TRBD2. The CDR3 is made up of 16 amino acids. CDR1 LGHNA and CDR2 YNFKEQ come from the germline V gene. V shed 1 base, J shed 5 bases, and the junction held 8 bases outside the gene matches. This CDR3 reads CASSQGGGGAPETQYF. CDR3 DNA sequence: TGTGCCAGCAGCCAAGGCGGCGGGGGGGCCCCGGAGACCCAGTACTTC.

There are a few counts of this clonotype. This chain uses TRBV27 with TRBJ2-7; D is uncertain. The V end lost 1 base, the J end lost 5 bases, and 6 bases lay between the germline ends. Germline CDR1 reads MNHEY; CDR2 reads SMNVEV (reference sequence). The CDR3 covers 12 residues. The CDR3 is CASSLLGDEQYF. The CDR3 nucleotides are TGTGCCAGCAGTTTATTGGGTGACGAGCAGTACTTC.

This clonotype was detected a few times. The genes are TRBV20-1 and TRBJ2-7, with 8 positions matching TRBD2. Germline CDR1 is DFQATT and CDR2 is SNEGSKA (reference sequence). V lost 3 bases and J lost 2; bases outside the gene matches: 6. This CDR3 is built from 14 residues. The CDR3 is CSARGSGSPYEQYF. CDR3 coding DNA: TGCAGTGCTAGGGGGAGCGGGAGCCCCTACGAGCAGTACTTC.

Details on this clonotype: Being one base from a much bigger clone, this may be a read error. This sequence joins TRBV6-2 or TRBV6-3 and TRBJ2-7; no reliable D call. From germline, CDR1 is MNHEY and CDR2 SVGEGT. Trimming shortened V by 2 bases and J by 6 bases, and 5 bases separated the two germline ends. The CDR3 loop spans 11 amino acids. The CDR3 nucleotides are TGTGCCAGCAGTTACGGGGTCGAGCAGTACTTC. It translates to CASSYGVEQYF.

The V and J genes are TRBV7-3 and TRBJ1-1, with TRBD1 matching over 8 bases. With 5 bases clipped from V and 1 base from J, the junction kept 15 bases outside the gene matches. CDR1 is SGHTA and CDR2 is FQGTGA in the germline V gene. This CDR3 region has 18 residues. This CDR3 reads CASSARPGTGLRNTEAFF. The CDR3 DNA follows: TGTGCCAGCAGCGCGAGACCCGGGACAGGCCTAAGGAACACTGAAGCTTTCTTT.

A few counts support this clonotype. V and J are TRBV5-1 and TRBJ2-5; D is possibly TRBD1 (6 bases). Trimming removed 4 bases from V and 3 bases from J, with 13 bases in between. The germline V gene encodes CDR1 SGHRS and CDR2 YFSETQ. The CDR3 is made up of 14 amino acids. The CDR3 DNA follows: TGCGCCAGCAGCCAACCACAGGGCAAAGAGACCCAGTACTTC. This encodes CASSQPQGKETQYF.

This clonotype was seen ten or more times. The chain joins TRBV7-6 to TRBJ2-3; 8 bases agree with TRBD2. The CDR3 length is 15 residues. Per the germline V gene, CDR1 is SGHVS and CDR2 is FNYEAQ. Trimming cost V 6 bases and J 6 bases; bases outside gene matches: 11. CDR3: CASSPGRGATDTQYF. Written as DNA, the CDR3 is TGTGCCAGCAGTCCTGGGCGGGGGGCAACGGATACGCAGTATTTT.

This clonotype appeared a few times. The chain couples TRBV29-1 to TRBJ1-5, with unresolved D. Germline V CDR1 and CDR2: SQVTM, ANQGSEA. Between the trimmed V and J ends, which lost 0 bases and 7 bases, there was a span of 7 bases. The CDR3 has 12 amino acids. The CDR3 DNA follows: TGCAGCGTTGAAGATACTGGGCAGCCCCAGCATTTT. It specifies CSVEDTGQPQHF.

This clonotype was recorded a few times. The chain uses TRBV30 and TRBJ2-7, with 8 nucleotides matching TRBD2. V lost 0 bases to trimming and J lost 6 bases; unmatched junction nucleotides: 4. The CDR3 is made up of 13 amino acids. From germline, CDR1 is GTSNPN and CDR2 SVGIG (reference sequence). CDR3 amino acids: CAWSVGGGPEQYF. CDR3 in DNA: TGTGCCTGGAGTGTAGGCGGGGGGCCCGAGCAGTACTTC.

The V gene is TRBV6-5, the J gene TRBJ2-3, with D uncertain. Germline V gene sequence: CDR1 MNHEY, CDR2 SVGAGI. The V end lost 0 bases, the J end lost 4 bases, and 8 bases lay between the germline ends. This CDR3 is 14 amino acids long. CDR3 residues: CASSYSNLADTQYF. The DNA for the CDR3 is TGTGCCAGCAGTTACTCGAATTTGGCAGATACGCAGTATTTT.

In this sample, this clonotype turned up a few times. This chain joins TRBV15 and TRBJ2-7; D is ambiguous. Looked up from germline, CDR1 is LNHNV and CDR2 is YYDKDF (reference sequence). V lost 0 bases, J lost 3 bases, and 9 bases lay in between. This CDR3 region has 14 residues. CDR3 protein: CATSREQNGYEQYF. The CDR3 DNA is TGTGCCACCAGCAGAGAACAGAACGGCTACGAGCAGTACTTC. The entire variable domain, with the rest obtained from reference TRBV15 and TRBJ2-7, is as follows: DAMVIQNPRYQVTQFGKPVTLSCSQTLNHNVMYWYQQKSSQAPKLLFHYYDKDFNNEADTPDNFQSRRPNTSFCFLDIRSPGLGDTAMYLCATSREQNGYEQYFGPGTRLTVT.

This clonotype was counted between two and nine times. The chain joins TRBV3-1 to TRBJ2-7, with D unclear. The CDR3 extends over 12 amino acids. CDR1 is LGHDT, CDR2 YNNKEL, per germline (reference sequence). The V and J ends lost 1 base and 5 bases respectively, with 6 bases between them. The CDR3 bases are TGTGCCAGCAGCCAAGGCGACCACGAGCAGTACTTC. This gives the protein CASSQGDHEQYF.

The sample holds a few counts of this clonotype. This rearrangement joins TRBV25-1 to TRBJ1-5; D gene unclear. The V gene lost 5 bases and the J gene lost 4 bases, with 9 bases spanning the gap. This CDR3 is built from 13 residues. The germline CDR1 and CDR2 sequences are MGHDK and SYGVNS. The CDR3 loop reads CASSPDHNQPQHF. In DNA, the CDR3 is TGTGCCAGCAGTCCGGACCATAATCAGCCCCAGCATTTT. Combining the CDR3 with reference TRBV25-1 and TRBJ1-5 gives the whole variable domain EADIYQTPRYLVIGTGKKITLECSQTMGHDKMYWYQQDPGMELHLIHYSYGVNSTEKGDLSSESTVSRIRTEHFPLTLESARPSHTSQYLCASSPDHNQPQHFGDGTRLSIL.

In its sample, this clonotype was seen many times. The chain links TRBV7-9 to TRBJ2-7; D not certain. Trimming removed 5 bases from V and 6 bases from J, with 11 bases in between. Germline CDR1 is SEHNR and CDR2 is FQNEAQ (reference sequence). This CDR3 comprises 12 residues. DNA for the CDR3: TGTGCCAGCAGCCCCTTGGGTTCCGAGCAGTACTTC. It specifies CASSPLGSEQYF.

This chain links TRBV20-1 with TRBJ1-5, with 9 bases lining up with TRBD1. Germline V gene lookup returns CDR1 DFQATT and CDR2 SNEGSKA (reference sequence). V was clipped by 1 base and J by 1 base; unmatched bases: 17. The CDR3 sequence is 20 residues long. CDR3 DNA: TGCAGTGCTAGAGGTCAGTGGTCGGGACAGGGTCTTATCAGCAATCAGCCCCAGCATTTT. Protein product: CSARGQWSGQGLISNQPQHF.

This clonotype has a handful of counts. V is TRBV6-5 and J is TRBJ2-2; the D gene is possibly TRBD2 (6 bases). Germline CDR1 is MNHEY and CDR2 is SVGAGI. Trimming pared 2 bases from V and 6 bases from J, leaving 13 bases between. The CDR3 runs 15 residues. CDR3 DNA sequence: TGTGCCAGCAGTTACATGCGGGACGGGGCCGGGGAGCTGTTTTTT. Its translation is CASSYMRDGAGELFF.

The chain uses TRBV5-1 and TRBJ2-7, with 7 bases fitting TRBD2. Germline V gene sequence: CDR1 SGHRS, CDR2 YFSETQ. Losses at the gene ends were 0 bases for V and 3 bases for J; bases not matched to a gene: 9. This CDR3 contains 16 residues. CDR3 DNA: TGCGCCAGCAGCTTGGAGGCGGGGACTACCAACTACGAGCAGTACTTC. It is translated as CASSLEAGTTNYEQYF.

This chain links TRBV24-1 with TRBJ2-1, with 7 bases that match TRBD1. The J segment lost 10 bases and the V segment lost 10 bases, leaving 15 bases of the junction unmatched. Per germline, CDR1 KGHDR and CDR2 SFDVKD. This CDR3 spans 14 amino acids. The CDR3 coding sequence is TGTGCCACAGCTACTGACAGGGCGATAGAGGAGCAGTTCTTC. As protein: CATATDRAIEEQFF.

The CDR3 is CASSSEGGSYGYTF. The CDR3 DNA reads as TGCGCCAGCAGCTCCGAGGGGGGAAGCTATGGCTACACCTTC. The J gene is TRBJ1-2, the V gene TRBV5-1, with D perhaps TRBD1 (6 bases). The V gene's germline CDR1 is SGHRS and CDR2 YFSETQ. This CDR3 has 14 residues. With 3 bases removed from V and 4 bases from J, the gap between germline ends came to 13 bases. The full variable domain, in which reference TRBV5-1 and TRBJ1-2 provide the parts outside the CDR3, is KAGVTQTPRYLIKTRGQQVTLSCSPISGHRSVSWYQQTPGQGLQFLFEYFSETQRNKGNFPGRFSGRQFSNSRSEMNVSTLELGDSALYLCASSSEGGSYGYTFGSGTRLTVV.

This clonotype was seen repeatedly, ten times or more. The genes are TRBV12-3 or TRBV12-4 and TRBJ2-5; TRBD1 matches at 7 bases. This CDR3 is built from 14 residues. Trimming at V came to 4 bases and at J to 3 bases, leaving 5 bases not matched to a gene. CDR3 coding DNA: TGTGCCAGCAGTTACATGACAGGGAAAGAGACCCAGTACTTC. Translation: CASSYMTGKETQYF.

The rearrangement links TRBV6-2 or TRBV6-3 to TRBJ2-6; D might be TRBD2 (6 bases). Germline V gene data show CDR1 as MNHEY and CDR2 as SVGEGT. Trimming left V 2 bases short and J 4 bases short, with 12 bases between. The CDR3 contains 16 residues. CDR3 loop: CASSYRPGAGANVLTF. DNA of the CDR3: TGTGCCAGCAGTTACCGTCCGGGAGCCGGGGCCAACGTCCTGACTTTC.